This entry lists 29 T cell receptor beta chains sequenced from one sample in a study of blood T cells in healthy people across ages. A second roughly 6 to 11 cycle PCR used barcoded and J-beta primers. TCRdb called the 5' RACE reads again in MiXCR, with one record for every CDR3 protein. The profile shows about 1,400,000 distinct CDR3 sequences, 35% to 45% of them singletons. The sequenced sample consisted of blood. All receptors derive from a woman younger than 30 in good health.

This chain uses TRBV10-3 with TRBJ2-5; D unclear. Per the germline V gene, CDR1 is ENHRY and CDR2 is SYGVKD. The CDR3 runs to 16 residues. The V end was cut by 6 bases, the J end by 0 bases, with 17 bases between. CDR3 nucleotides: TGTGCCATCAGCGACCCAGAGGTCCAGTACCAAGAGACCCAGTACTTC. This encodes CAISDPEVQYQETQYF.

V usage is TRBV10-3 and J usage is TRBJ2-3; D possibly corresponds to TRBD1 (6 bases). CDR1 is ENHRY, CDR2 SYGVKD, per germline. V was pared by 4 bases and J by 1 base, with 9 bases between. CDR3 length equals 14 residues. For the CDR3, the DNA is TGTGCCATCAGTGGGGACAAAGGCACAGATACGCAGTATTTT. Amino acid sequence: CAISGDKGTDTQYF.

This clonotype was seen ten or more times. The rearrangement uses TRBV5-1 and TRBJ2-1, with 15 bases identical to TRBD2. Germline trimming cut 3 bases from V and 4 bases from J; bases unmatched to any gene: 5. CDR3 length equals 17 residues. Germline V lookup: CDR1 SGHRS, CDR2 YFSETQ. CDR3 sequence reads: CASSSRTSGREYNEQFF. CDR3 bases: TGCGCCAGCAGCTCCCGGACTAGCGGGAGGGAGTACAATGAGCAGTTCTTC.

The CDR3 DNA sequence: TGCAGTGCTAGAGATTCGGAGCGGGGGGAGAACACCGGGGAGCTGTTTTTT. Its protein is CSARDSERGENTGELFF. The chain recombines TRBV20-1 with TRBJ2-2; 9 bases align to TRBD2. CDR3 size: 17 residues. The junction had 6 bases not matched to a gene; V was cut back by 0 bases and J by 1 base. Germline lookup yields CDR1 DFQATT and CDR2 SNEGSKA (reference sequence).

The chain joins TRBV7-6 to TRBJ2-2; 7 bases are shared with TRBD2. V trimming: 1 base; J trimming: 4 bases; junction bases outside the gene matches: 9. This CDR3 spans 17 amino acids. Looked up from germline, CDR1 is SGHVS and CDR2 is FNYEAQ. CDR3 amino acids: CASSLGASGVFTGELFF. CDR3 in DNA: TGTGCCAGCAGCTTAGGGGCTAGCGGAGTCTTCACCGGGGAGCTGTTTTTT.

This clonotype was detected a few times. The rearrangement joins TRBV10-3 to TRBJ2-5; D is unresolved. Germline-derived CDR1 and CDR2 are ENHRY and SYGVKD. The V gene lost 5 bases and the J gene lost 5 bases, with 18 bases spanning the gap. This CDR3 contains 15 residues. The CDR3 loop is CAISMIEGSWETQYF. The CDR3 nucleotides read TGTGCCATCAGTATGATCGAAGGGTCGTGGGAGACCCAGTACTTC.

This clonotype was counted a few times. The CDR3 here is CATSDWGSAGAYEQYF. The CDR3 DNA is TGTGCCACCAGTGACTGGGGATCCGCCGGCGCCTACGAGCAGTACTTC. This chain links TRBV24-1 with TRBJ2-7; D call uncertain. There are 16 residues in the CDR3. Trimming cost V 4 bases and J 2 bases, with 17 bases left between them. Germline CDR1 reads KGHDR; CDR2 reads SFDVKD.

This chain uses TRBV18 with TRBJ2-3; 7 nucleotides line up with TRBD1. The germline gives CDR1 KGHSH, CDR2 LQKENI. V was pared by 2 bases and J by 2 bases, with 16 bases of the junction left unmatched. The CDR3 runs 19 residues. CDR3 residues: CASSPTRTGAARNTDTQYF. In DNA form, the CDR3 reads TGTGCCAGCTCACCAACGAGAACAGGGGCGGCGCGCAACACAGATACGCAGTATTTT.

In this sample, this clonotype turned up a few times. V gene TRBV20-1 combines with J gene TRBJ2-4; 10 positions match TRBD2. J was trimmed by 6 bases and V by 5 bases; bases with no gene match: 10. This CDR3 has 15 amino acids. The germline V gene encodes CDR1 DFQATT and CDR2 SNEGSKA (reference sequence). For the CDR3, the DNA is TGCAGTGCTTGGCTAGCGGGAGAGGGGACAAACATTCAGTACTTC. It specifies CSAWLAGEGTNIQYF.

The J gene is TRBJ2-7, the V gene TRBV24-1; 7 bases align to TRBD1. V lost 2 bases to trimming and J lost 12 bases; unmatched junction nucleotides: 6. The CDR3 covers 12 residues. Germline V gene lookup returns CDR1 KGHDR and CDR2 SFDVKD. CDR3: CATSDSATGTYF. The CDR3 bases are TGTGCCACCAGTGATTCAGCGACAGGGACGTACTTC.

In nucleotides, the CDR3 is TGTGCCAGCGGAGTGACGGGAACAACTAATGAAAAACTGTTTTTT. As protein: CASGVTGTTNEKLFF. J is TRBJ1-4 and V is TRBV2, with D uncertain. Trimming pared 8 bases from V and 0 bases from J, leaving 13 bases between. This CDR3 is 15 amino acids long. The germline gives CDR1 SNHLY, CDR2 FYNNEI.

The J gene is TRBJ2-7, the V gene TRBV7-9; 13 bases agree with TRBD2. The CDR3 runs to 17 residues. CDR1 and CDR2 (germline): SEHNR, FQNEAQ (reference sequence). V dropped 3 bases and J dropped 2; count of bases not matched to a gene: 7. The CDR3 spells CASSFEKGLAGTYEQYF. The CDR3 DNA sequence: TGTGCCAGCAGCTTCGAAAAGGGACTAGCGGGGACCTACGAGCAGTACTTC.

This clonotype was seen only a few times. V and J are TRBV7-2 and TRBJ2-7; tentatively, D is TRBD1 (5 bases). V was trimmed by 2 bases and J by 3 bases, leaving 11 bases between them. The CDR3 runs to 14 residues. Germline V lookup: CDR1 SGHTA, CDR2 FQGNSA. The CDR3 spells CASSLTRDSYEQYF. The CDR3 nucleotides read TGTGCCAGCAGCTTAACACGAGACAGCTACGAGCAGTACTTC.

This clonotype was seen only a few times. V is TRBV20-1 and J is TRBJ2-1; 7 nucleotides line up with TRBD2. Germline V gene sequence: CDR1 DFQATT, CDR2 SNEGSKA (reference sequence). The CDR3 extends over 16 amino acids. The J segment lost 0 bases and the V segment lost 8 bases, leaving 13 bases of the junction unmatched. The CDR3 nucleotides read TGCAGTCCCAGCGTGGCGGGAGCTTACTCCTACAATGAGCAGTTCTTC. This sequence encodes CSPSVAGAYSYNEQFF.

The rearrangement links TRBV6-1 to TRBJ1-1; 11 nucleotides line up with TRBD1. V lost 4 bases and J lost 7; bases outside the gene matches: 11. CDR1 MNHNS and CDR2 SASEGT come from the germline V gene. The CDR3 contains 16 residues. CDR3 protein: CASSVRTGGMVGEAFF. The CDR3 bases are TGTGCCAGCAGTGTGAGGACAGGGGGCATGGTTGGTGAAGCTTTCTTT.

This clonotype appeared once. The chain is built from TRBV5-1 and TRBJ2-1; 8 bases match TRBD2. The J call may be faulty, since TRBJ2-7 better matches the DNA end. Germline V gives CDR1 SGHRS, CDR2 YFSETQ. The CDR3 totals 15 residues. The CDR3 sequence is CASSLGGGQDNEQYF. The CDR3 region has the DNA TGCGCCAGCAGCTTGGGCGGGGGGCAAGACAATGAGCAGTACTTC.

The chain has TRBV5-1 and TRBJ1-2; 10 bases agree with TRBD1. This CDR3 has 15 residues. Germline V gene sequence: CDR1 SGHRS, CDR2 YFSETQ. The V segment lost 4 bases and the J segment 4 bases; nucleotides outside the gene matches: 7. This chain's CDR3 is CASSLTGGDGYGYTF. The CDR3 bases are TGCGCCAGCAGCCTGACAGGGGGCGATGGCTATGGCTACACCTTC.

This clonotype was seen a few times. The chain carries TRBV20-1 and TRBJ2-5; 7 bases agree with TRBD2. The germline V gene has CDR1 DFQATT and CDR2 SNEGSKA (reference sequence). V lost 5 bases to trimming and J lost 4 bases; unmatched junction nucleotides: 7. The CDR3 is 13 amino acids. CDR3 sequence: CSAVRGRGETQYF. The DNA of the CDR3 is TGCAGTGCTGTCCGGGGGAGGGGAGAGACCCAGTACTTC.

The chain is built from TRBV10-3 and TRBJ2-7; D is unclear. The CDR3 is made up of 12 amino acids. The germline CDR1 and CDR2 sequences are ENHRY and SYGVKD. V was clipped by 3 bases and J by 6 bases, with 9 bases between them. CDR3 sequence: CAISEGIGEQYF. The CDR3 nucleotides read TGTGCCATCAGTGAAGGGATAGGCGAGCAGTACTTC.

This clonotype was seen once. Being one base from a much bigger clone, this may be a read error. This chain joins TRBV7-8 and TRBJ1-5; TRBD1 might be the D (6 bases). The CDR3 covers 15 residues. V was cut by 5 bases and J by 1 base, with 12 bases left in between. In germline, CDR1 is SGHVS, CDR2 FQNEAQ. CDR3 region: CASSTVQGSNQPQHF. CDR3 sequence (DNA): TGTGCCAGCAGCACGGTACAGGGAAGCAATCAGCCCCAGCATTTT.

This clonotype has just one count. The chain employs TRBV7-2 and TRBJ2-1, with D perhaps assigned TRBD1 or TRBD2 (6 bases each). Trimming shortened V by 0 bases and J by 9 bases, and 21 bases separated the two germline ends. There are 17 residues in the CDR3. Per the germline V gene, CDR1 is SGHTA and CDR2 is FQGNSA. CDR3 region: CASSLAGGYSRASEQFF. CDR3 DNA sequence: TGTGCCAGCAGCTTAGCGGGGGGCTATTCAAGGGCAAGTGAGCAGTTCTTC.

This CDR3 is CASSPQGPDSPLHF. The CDR3 bases are TGTGCCAGCAGCCCTCAGGGGCCGGATTCACCCCTCCACTTT. The chain joins TRBV7-9 to TRBJ1-6; tentative D call: TRBD1 (6 bases). V was shortened by 5 bases and J by 8 bases, with 13 bases between the two germline ends. Germline values: CDR1 SEHNR, CDR2 FQNEAQ (reference sequence). This CDR3 has 14 amino acids.

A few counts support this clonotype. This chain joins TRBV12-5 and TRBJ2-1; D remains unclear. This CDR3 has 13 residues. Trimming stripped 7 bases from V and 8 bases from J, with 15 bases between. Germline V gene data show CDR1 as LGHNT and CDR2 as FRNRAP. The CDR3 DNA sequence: TGTGCTAGTGCTATGGCCCAGGCCCATGAGCAGTTCTTC. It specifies CASAMAQAHEQFF.

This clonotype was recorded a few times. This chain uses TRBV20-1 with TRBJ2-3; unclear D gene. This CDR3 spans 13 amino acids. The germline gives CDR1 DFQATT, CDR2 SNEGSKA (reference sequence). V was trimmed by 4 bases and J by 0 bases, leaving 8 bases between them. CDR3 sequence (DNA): TGCAGTGCTACCGCCGGTAGCACAGATACGCAGTATTTT. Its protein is CSATAGSTDTQYF.

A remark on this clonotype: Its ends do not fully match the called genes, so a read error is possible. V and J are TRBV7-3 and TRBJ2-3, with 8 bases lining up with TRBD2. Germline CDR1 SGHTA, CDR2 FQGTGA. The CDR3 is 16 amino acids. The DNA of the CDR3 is TGTGCCAGCGGCTTATTCGGGGGGGTGAGCACAGATACGCAGTATTTT. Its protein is CASGLFGGVSTDTQYF.

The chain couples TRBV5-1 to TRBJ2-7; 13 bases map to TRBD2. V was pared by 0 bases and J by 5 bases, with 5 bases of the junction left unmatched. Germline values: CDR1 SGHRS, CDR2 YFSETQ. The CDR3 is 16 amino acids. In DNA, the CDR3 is TGCGCCAGCAGCTTGGGGGCCGGGACTAGCGGGAACGAGCAGTACTTC. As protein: CASSLGAGTSGNEQYF.

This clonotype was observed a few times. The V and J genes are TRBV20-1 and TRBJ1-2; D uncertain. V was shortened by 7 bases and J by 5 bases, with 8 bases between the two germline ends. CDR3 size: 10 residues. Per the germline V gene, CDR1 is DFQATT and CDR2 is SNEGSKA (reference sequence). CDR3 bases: TGCAGTGGGGCGGAATATGGCTACACCTTC. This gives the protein CSGAEYGYTF.

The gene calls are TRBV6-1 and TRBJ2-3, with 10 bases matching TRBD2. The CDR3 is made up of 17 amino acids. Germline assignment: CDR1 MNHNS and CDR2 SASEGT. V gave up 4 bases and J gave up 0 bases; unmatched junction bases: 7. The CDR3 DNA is TGTGCCAGCAGTGTGGCTAGCGGGAGCCGTAGCACAGATACGCAGTATTTT. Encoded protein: CASSVASGSRSTDTQYF.

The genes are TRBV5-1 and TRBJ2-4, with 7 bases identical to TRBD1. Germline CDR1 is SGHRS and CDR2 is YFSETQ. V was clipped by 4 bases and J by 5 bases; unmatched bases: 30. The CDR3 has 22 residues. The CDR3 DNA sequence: TGCGCCAGCAGCCCTACTGCCTCGGACAGGTCCACTGGGCCTATCGCGGAAAACATTCAGTACTTC. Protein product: CASSPTASDRSTGPIAENIQYF. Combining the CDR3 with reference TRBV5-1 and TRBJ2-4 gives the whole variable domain KAGVTQTPRYLIKTRGQQVTLSCSPISGHRSVSWYQQTPGQGLQFLFEYFSETQRNKGNFPGRFSGRQFSNSRSEMNVSTLELGDSALYLCASSPTASDRSTGPIAENIQYFGAGTRLSVL.